This entry concerns a single T cell receptor (beta chain). Its binding antigen is unknown. No base qualities exist here, and no much larger clone lies one base off it. This record belongs to a study of cytomegalovirus exposure and HLA in healthy donors (dated by TCRdb to the late 2010s). In terms of the full investigation: In an earlier analysis of approximately 640 of the donors, 276 Gb of sequence data and 100 million or so unique TCR beta sequences from 180 million or so T cells were reported. About 300 gigabases of sequencing data and 70 million to 100 million unique TCR sequences were included in an early release covering around 600 HLA-typed donors. Of the approximately 370 genotyped donors, roughly 80% were placed in the genetic ancestry cluster associated with self-reported Caucasian donors. The study aimed to test whether cataloging public T cell receptors could reveal signatures of past pathogen exposure. The study profiled the T cell repertoires of around 700 subjects by immunosequencing and related them to cytomegalovirus serostatus. Besides the first cohort of 666 subjects, a separate validation cohort made up of some 110 different subjects was used. The study combined high-throughput TCR immunosequencing, statistical association of individual TCRs with disease status, and machine learning to predict cytomegalovirus infection status. A later analysis re-analyzed previously published TCR beta repertoires from approximately 700 donors and added high-resolution HLA genotyping to study TCR occurrence patterns. Rather than using new phenotypic data, the later analysis identified candidate immune exposures from TCR beta sequences and from how often those sequences occurred across donors. To decide whether each TCR beta V gene segment behaved as functional or pseudogenic, an earlier analysis of fewer than 750 of the donors relied on high-throughput TCR beta sequencing. Donor age, sex, ethnicity and CMV serostatus were collected together with the repertoire data. A later genetic analysis used genome-wide SNP genotypes for about 65% of the 666 donors, treating that subset as a discovery cohort. All discovery cohort repertoires had been generated using a single sequencing platform. Both class I and class II loci were covered by HLA typing, at four-digit resolution. Typing coverage varied by locus: roughly 629-640 donors for A, B, C, DRB1 and DQB1; under 550 for DQA1; nearly 610 for DPA1; around 490 for DPB1. A handful of DR-DQ haplotypes were handled as single units for association and clustering because linkage in the cohort was strong. Across approximately 400 genotyped donors of the cohort, an average of about 220,000 unique TCR beta nucleotide sequences per donor were sequenced, and approximately 19% of those sequences were non-productive. Broad study findings and their caveats: The presence/absence analyses assumed that sequencing depth was roughly uniform across donors, and that assumption may not be true. It was suggested by the authors that the approach could potentially be generalized to other disease states and immunological phenotypes. Because counts were too low, approximately 18 rarely observed V segments, including chromosome 9 orphons, were excluded from the earlier analysis of a few hundred of the donors. According to a later genetic analysis, donors in an Asian-associated ancestry cluster had fewer N-insertions in productive TCRs than the approximately 690-donor mean. An association between a missense DCLRE1C variant and V-gene and J-gene trimming of TCR beta chains was found in a later genetic analysis and replicated in an independent cohort. When HLA alleles, especially DR and DQ, strongly co-occurred, TCR associations were difficult to assign to individual alleles. The study listed 164 TCR beta chains as associated with cytomegalovirus. In both the original and validation cohorts, the classifier was reported to diagnose cytomegalovirus status with high specificity and sensitivity. Correlated functional status among segregating V segments might be attributable to linkage disequilibrium, but an unknown experimental factor could not be ruled out. A later analysis found that most CMV-associated TCR beta chains appeared HLA-restricted, with HLA associations seemingly driven largely by CMV exposure. According to a later analysis, parvovirus B19, influenza, CMV and Epstein-Barr virus appeared linked to several top co-occurrence clusters. In a later analysis, some 18,000 TCR beta sequences were associated with specific HLA alleles at a false discovery rate of 0.05. The 87-base-pair reads could not distinguish some IMGT-functional V segments, including TRBV6-2 and TRBV6-3, so those segments were excluded. Immune exposure information for the cohort was limited to CMV serostatus. A further reported finding was that TCR beta sequences accurately predicted the HLA-A and HLA-B alleles for most subjects in the first cohort. A cluster of highly shared sequence variants was judged likely to be a technical artifact of the sequencing pipeline. In an earlier analysis of fewer than 750 of the donors, most TCR beta V segments were observed in productive rearrangements about 87% or about 30% of the time, broadly matching IMGT annotations. In a later analysis, TCR association rates were found to vary across HLA loci, with the most associated TCRs seen for DRB1 alleles and the fewest for HLA-C alleles. Because HLA typing was missing for some donors at each locus, association tests included only the typed subset. Most TCR sequences were seen in very few donors, while some public TCRs were found in many individuals. Compared with equally common non-associated chains, HLA-associated TCR beta chains in a later analysis were more clonally expanded and had lower generation probabilities. A few of the identified cytomegalovirus-associated TCR beta chains were confirmed in vitro to be specific for cytomegalovirus antigens. In this cohort, only TCR beta chains were sequenced, and detectable features were limited by the absence of alpha or paired-chain data.

Libraries were prepared through the immunoSEQ multiplex PCR assay. For the multiplex PCR, a mixture combining 60 forward primers for TCR Vbeta segments and 13 reverse primers for TCR Jbeta segments was used. The CDR3 region of rearranged TCR beta genes was amplified from genomic DNA with a multiplex PCR assay. The Illumina HiSeq System was used to sequence the amplified TCR beta libraries as 87-base-pair reads. Per the original workflow: A later analysis counted about 80 million unique TCR beta chains across the 666 repertoires, and some 12 million of these chains were shared by at least two donors. Raw reads were error-corrected and collapsed into unique sequences by a nearest-neighbor algorithm in which closely related sequences were merged to remove PCR and sequencing errors. To assign V, D and J gene segments, CDR3 sequences were aligned to IMGT reference sequences. For a sequence to be retained, a match of at least six nucleotides to both a V gene segment and a J gene segment was required. A rearrangement was called productive if the CDR3 had no stop codons and remained in frame with V and J, and every other rearrangement was called non-productive. CDR3 was defined by IMGT convention, running from the second conserved V-encoded cysteine to the conserved J-encoded phenylalanine. The earlier analysis of 550 to 650 of the donors excluded any sequence lacking an unambiguous match to a single V gene segment. An earlier analysis of 587 of the donors classified V segments as functional when productive rearrangements were above 56.7% and as segregating when the standard deviation between donors was above 5%. To diagnose cytomegalovirus status from the catalog of TCR beta chain sequences, a statistical classification framework was built. In a later analysis, V and J genes were assigned by comparing TCR nucleotide sequences against IMGT/GENE-DB human TR gene sequences. The TCRdist pipeline was used in a later analysis to assign CDR3 sequences and most-parsimonious VDJ recombination scenarios. In a later analysis, each TCR beta chain was defined by its CDR3 amino acid sequence together with its V-gene family, and reads lacking a unique V-gene family were excluded. A later analysis removed roughly 590 highly shared, low-generation-probability nucleotide sequences to deal with suspected cross-contamination and a sequencing artifact. In a later analysis, a clonal expansion index for each public chain was calculated from normalized within-repertoire ranks of inferred template counts. Generation probabilities in a later analysis came from a VDJ recombination model fitted to out-of-frame rearrangements, and those results were checked against IGoR. In a later analysis, hypergeometric tests were used to score TCR-TCR, TCR-HLA and TCR-CMV co-occurrence, with a repertoire-size bias correction applied to TCR pairs. False discovery rates were estimated in a later analysis by permuting HLA or CMV assignments 20 times. In a later analysis, co-occurring TCRs were grouped with DBSCAN, and TCRdist sequence similarity was added when clustering was performed within HLA-allele-positive subsets. Co-occurrence clustering excluded repertoires with fewer than 30,000 or more than 120,000 public chains, plus five with anomalous nucleotide sharing. Here the immuneACCESS table is served through TCRdb, limited to in-frame sequences with V and J called. Missing clones are a known gap in these copies; in checked studies unresolved V genes cover under half, and the rest lacks a known reason. D and trimming come from the DNA, and the V and J calls and clone size come from that table. The sample table shows approximately 100,000 clones, and about 75% are seen once. The top ten constitute 2.5% to 3.5% of the sample.

The cohort consisted of 600 to 700 healthy bone marrow donors. All cohort members were sampled while nominally healthy, although unrecorded immune exposures were likely present. The donor tested CMV seropositive, placing the donor among the roughly 270 seropositive members of the cohort. A peripheral blood sample was provided by each donor, and peripheral blood mononuclear cells were used for TCR beta sequencing. Genomic DNA was extracted from the blood cell samples with the Qiagen DNeasy Blood Extraction Kit. Looking up the germline V gene yields CDR1 SGHTA and CDR2 FQGNSA. At the junction V is shortened by 0 bases and J by 8 bases, with 15 bases in between. The CDR3 covers 15 residues, taking in both the cysteine and the phenylalanine. Just the 45-base CDR3 DNA is kept, in frame starting at base 1.

This chain is built from TRBV7-2 and TRBJ2-3, and the D gene may be TRBD2, 5 bases matching. What was sequenced was PBMCs. The receptor was isolated from a male donor in good health and CMV-seropositive. DNA sequence: TGTGCCAGCAGCTTAGCCCTGGCGGGCCCCGGTACGCAGTATTTT. It translates to CASSLALAGPGTQYF.